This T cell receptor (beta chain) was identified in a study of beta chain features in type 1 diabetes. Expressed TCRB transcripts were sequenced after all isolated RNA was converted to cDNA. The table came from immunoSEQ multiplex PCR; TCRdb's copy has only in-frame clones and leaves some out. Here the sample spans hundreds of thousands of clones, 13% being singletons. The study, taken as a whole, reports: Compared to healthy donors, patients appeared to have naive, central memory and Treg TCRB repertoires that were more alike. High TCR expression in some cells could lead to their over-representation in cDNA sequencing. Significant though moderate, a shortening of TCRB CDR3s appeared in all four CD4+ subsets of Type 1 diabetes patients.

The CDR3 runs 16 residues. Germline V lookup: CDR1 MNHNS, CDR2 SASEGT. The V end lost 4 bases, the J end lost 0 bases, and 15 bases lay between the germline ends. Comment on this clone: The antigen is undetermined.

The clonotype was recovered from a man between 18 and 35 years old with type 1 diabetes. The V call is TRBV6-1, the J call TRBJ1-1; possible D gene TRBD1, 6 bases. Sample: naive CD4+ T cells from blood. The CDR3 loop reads CASSGPYRAMNTEAFF. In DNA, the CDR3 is TGTGCCAGCAGTGGCCCATACAGGGCAATGAACACTGAAGCTTTCTTT.